The 15 T cell receptor beta chains below all came from one sample that was sequenced in a study of long-term antiretroviral therapy in people with HIV. Running of the v3.0 immunoSEQ assay took place at survey level. Profiled with immunoSEQ multiplex PCR; TCRdb holds only in-frame clones, not every one. The data hold 30,000 or so clones, with 78% observed a single time. The specimen comprised unsorted PBMCs, sampled 1.5 years before starting antiretroviral therapy. Receptors were obtained from a man younger than 30 with HIV.

The rearrangement links TRBV28 to TRBJ1-2, with D unclear. This CDR3 has 11 residues. V lost 8 bases and J 7 bases, leaving 11 bases between the germline ends. The germline gives CDR1 MDHEN, CDR2 SYDVKM. The CDR3 region is CASRGIPGYTF. The CDR3 DNA follows: TGTGCCAGCCGAGGGATCCCTGGCTACACCTTC.

V and J are TRBV4-1 and TRBJ2-7; no firm D call. This CDR3 has 8 residues. In germline, CDR1 is MGHRA, CDR2 YSYEKL. V was cut by 3 bases and J by 12 bases, with 3 bases left in between. CDR3 sequence: CASSHRYF. The CDR3 region has the DNA TGCGCCAGCAGCCACCGGTACTTC.

This chain connects TRBV19 to TRBJ2-5; no definite D call. Trimming removed 6 bases at V and 1 base at J, with 9 bases between. Germline V gene data show CDR1 as LNHDA and CDR2 as SQIVND (reference sequence). The CDR3 sequence is 13 residues long. The CDR3 protein is CASRLVGQETQYF. CDR3 nucleotides: TGTGCCAGTAGACTTGTGGGCCAAGAGACCCAGTACTTC.

V gene TRBV27 combines with J gene TRBJ1-5, with D possibly matching TRBD1 (6 bases). V was cut by 6 bases and J by 4 bases, with 13 bases left in between. This CDR3 region has 14 residues. Germline lookup yields CDR1 MNHEY and CDR2 SMNVEV (reference sequence). CDR3: CASRAVQGNQPQHF. CDR3 DNA sequence: TGTGCCAGCAGAGCTGTACAGGGAAATCAGCCCCAGCATTTT.

The V gene is TRBV7-2, the J gene TRBJ1-2, with TRBD1 identical over 7 bases. CDR1 is SGHTA and CDR2 is FQGNSA in the germline V gene. V was clipped by 1 base and J by 1 base; unmatched bases: 15. CDR3 length: 19 amino acids. CDR3 region: CASSLGDSHPISDNYGYTF. CDR3 DNA: TGTGCCAGCAGCTTAGGGGACAGCCACCCCATCTCGGATAACTATGGCTACACCTTC.

This clone was seen just once. The rearrangement uses TRBV2 and TRBJ1-4; D uncertain. Trimming removed 7 bases from V and 7 bases from J, with 16 bases in between. CDR1 and CDR2 (germline): SNHLY, FYNNEI. The CDR3 is made up of 14 amino acids. The CDR3 sequence: CASIRTESSEKLFF. The CDR3 nucleotides are TGTGCCAGCATCCGGACGGAAAGTAGTGAAAAACTGTTTTTT.

The sample holds one count of this clone. The chain joins TRBV7-2 to TRBJ2-5, with D possibly matching TRBD1 (6 bases). The germline gives CDR1 SGHTA, CDR2 FQGNSA. The ends were cut back, 5 bases at V and 5 bases at J, with 18 bases in the middle. The CDR3 is made up of 15 amino acids. CDR3 loop: CASSTQTGWGETQYF. Here the CDR3 DNA reads TGTGCCAGCAGCACCCAGACAGGCTGGGGGGAGACCCAGTACTTC.

This clone has more than one count but fewer than ten. The chain couples TRBV7-8 to TRBJ2-7, with a weak D call TRBD1 (6 bases). The V end lost 2 bases, the J end lost 4 bases, and 12 bases lay between the germline ends. The CDR3 is 14 amino acids. Looked up from germline, CDR1 is SGHVS and CDR2 is FQNEAQ. In DNA, the CDR3 is TGTGCCAGCAGCTTACAGGGGAGTAGTTACGAGCAGTACTTC. Protein sequence: CASSLQGSSYEQYF.

This sequence joins TRBV11-2 and TRBJ2-7; the D gene is possibly TRBD1 (6 bases). From germline, CDR1 is SGHAT and CDR2 FQNNGV. Trimming pared 5 bases from V and 4 bases from J, leaving 12 bases between. The CDR3 length is 13 residues. CDR3 coding DNA: TGTGCCAGCAGCCAAGGGGGACATTACGAGCAGTACTTC. This sequence encodes CASSQGGHYEQYF. Drawing the rest from reference TRBV11-2 and TRBJ2-7, the complete variable domain is EAGVAQSPRYKIIEKRQSVAFWCNPISGHATLYWYQQILGQGPKLLIQFQNNGVVDDSQLPKDRFSAERLKGVDSTLKIQPAKLEDSAVYLCASSQGGHYEQYFGPGTRLTVT.

The chain employs TRBV5-6 and TRBJ1-5; 9 bases align to TRBD1. The CDR3 covers 15 residues. V dropped 3 bases and J dropped 5; count of bases not matched to a gene: 6. Looked up from germline, CDR1 is SGHDT and CDR2 is YYEEEE. CDR3 sequence (DNA): TGTGCCAGCAGCTCGGGGACAGGGATGTATCAGCCCCAGCATTTT. As protein: CASSSGTGMYQPQHF.

On this clone: At one end, the junction sequence differs from germline, possibly due to a read error. The V gene is TRBV20-1, the J gene TRBJ1-1; 9 bases are shared with TRBD1. The CDR3 length is 11 residues. Germline V gene sequence: CDR1 DFQATT, CDR2 SNEGSKA (reference sequence). The CDR3 reads CSAEQGAEAFF. DNA for the CDR3: TGCAGTGCAGAACAGGGGGCTGAGGCTTTCTTT.

The gene calls are TRBV6-1 and TRBJ2-7; 7 bases agree with TRBD2. The junction had 9 bases not matched to a gene; V was cut back by 1 base and J by 6 bases. CDR1 is MNHNS and CDR2 is SASEGT in the germline V gene. This CDR3 is built from 15 residues. The CDR3 bases are TGTGCCAGCAGTGAAGTTCCGGGGGGATATTCCGAGCAGTACTTC. It is translated as CASSEVPGGYSEQYF.

The chain is built from TRBV6-1 and TRBJ2-5, with D unresolved. Trimming pared 10 bases from V and 10 bases from J, leaving 19 bases between. The CDR3 covers 12 residues. Germline CDR1 reads MNHNS; CDR2 reads SASEGT. CDR3 nucleotide sequence: TGTGCCACCCTTCCCCTCTGGGGAAACCAGTACTTC. Protein: CATLPLWGNQYF.

A few counts support this clone. The chain carries TRBV27 and TRBJ2-7, with D possibly matching TRBD2 (5 bases). Trimming left V 0 bases short and J 3 bases short, with 9 bases between. This CDR3 spans 14 amino acids. CDR1 is MNHEY and CDR2 is SMNVEV in the germline V gene (reference sequence). CDR3 residues: CASSLSHRGYEQYF. CDR3 nucleotide sequence: TGTGCCAGCAGTTTATCCCATCGGGGCTACGAGCAGTACTTC.

As regards this clone: Other DNA sequences from this sample encode an identical CDR3 as well. The chain couples TRBV27 to TRBJ2-3, with D unresolved. Germline CDR1 and CDR2: MNHEY and SMNVEV (reference sequence). The ends were cut back, 3 bases at V and 0 bases at J, with 10 bases in the middle. This CDR3 region has 15 residues. The CDR3 nucleotides are TGTGCCAGCAGTTTGGGTAGCTCTAGCACAGATACGCAGTATTTT. Amino acid sequence: CASSLGSSSTDTQYF.